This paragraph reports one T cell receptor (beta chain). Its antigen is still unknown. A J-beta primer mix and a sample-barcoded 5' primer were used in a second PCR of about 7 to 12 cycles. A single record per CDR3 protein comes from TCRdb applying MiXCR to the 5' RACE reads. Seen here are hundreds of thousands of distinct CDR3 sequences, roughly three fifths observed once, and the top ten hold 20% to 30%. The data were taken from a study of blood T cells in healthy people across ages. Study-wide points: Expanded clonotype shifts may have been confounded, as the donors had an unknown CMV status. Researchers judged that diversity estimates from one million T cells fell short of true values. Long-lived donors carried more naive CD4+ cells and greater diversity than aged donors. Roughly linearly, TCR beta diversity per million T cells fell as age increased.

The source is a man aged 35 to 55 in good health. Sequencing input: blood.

CDR3 sequence reads: CASSPGRGYRAHGGYNEQFF. In DNA form, the CDR3 reads TGCGCCAGCAGCCCCGGGCGCGGCTACCGGGCTCACGGGGGGTACAATGAGCAGTTCTTC. V and J are TRBV5-1 and TRBJ2-1; TRBD2 agrees at 7 bases. V shed 4 bases and J 4 bases; nucleotides not matched to a gene: 23. Germline values: CDR1 SGHRS, CDR2 YFSETQ. The CDR3 has 20 residues.